The 28 T cell receptor beta chains below were found in one sample sequenced in a study of cytomegalovirus exposure and HLA in healthy donors (dated by TCRdb to 2017 to 2019). Library preparation used the immunoSEQ multiplex PCR assay. A mixture of 60 forward primers for TCR Vbeta segments and 13 reverse primers for TCR Jbeta segments was used in the multiplex PCR. The clones in this table, taken by TCRdb from immuneACCESS, are in-frame only. Not every clone is retained; where verified, under half of the shortfall comes from an unresolved V gene, and the cause of the rest is unknown. The sample data list some 170,000 clones, and about 75% of these were observed just once. Together, the top ten hold under 8% of the sample. The specimen sequenced was PBMCs. The receptors stem from a man aged 35 to 55 in good health and CMV-seropositive.

Regarding this clone: Other DNA sequences from this sample encode an identical CDR3 as well. The rearrangement uses TRBV19 and TRBJ1-5; 7 bases align to TRBD1. CDR3 length equals 15 residues. J gave up 0 bases and V 7 bases, and 6 bases lay outside the gene matches. The germline V gene encodes CDR1 LNHDA and CDR2 SQIVND (reference sequence). This chain's CDR3 is CASTYTGVSNQPQHF. The CDR3 DNA follows: TGTGCCAGTACCTACACAGGGGTTAGCAATCAGCCCCAGCATTTT. The whole variable domain, remainder taken from reference TRBV19 and TRBJ1-5, is DGGITQSPKYLFRKEGQNVTLSCEQNLNHDAMYWYRQDPGQGLRLIYYSQIVNDFQKGDIAEGYSVSREKKESFPLTVTSAQKNPTAFYLCASTYTGVSNQPQHFGDGTRLSIL.

The V gene is TRBV29-1, the J gene TRBJ2-5; D is perhaps TRBD2 (6 bases). TRBJ2-7 matches the DNA end more closely, so the J call is doubtful. The CDR3 is made up of 16 amino acids. In germline, CDR1 is SQVTM, CDR2 ANQGSEA. The CDR3 here is CSVGGGTYFSSYEQYF. In nucleotides, the CDR3 is TGCAGCGTGGGTGGGGGGACTTACTTTAGCTCCTACGAGCAGTACTTC.

The J gene is TRBJ2-5, the V gene TRBV29-1; weak D call: TRBD2 (6 bases). The CDR3 has 15 amino acids. The V gene's germline CDR1 is SQVTM and CDR2 ANQGSEA. The V end was cut by 1 base, the J end by 5 bases, with 17 bases between. CDR3 in DNA: TGCAGCGTTGAAGGAGGGCGGGAAGGGAGGGAGACCCAGTACTTC. As protein: CSVEGGREGRETQYF.

This chain connects TRBV6-5 to TRBJ2-2; 9 nucleotides line up with TRBD2. The V gene end was trimmed by 4 bases and the J gene end by 7 bases; junction bases not matched to a gene: 7. The germline V gene encodes CDR1 MNHEY and CDR2 SVGAGI. The CDR3 covers 15 residues. CDR3 DNA sequence: TGTGCCAGCAGTTCCCTAGCGGGAAGGGTCGGGGAGCTGTTTTTT. As protein: CASSSLAGRVGELFF.

The V call is TRBV6-5, the J call TRBJ2-7; the D gene is possibly TRBD1 (7 bases). This CDR3 has 16 amino acids. Germline V lookup: CDR1 MNHEY, CDR2 SVGAGI. V was pared by 2 bases and J by 5 bases, with 19 bases between. The CDR3 bases are TGTGCCAGCAGTTACGGTGGGGGGACAGAGCAGGACGAGCAGTACTTC. Its protein product is CASSYGGGTEQDEQYF.

The genes are TRBV18 and TRBJ2-7; TRBD1 aligns across 8 bases. The J segment lost 6 bases and the V segment lost 2 bases, leaving 3 bases of the junction unmatched. The CDR3 is made up of 13 amino acids. CDR1 and CDR2 (germline): KGHSH, LQKENI. CDR3 in DNA: TGTGCCAGCTCACCAGTGACAGGGGCCGAGCAGTACTTC. As protein: CASSPVTGAEQYF.

The rearrangement links TRBV6-5 to TRBJ1-2; D call uncertain. Germline V gene sequence: CDR1 MNHEY, CDR2 SVGAGI. The V end was cut by 0 bases, the J end by 0 bases, with 11 bases between. CDR3 size: 16 residues. The CDR3, as DNA: TGTGCCAGCAGTTACTCGGGCCTTATAACTAACTATGGCTACACCTTC. The encoded protein is CASSYSGLITNYGYTF.

The CDR3 loop is CASSQRGTATDTQYF. The CDR3 nucleotides are TGTGCCAGCAGCCAAAGGGGGACAGCCACAGATACGCAGTATTTT. J is TRBJ2-3 and V is TRBV6-1, with 7 bases fitting TRBD1. Per the germline V gene, CDR1 is MNHNS and CDR2 is SASEGT. With V trimmed by 6 bases and J by 2 bases, 8 bases remained unmatched. This CDR3 is built from 15 residues.

J is TRBJ2-1 and V is TRBV11-3; D gene unclear. The CDR3 extends over 14 amino acids. V dropped 3 bases and J dropped 8 bases, with 14 bases sitting between them. CDR1 SGHNT and CDR2 YENEEA come from the germline V gene. In DNA, the CDR3 is TGTGCCAGCAGCTTTAGCCCGGCCAGCCATGAGCAGTTCTTC. Amino acid sequence: CASSFSPASHEQFF.

This chain links TRBV2 with TRBJ1-5; D uncertain. The germline gives CDR1 SNHLY, CDR2 FYNNEI. This CDR3 region has 14 residues. V lost 4 bases and J lost 9, with 16 bases in between. In DNA form, the CDR3 reads TGTGCCAGCAGTGGTGACACCTCAGGCACGCCCCAGCATTTT. Its protein product is CASSGDTSGTPQHF.

The chain couples TRBV4-2 to TRBJ2-7; 16 nucleotides line up with TRBD2. V was clipped by 4 bases and J by 7 bases; unmatched bases: 7. This CDR3 contains 16 residues. Germline V lookup: CDR1 LGHNA, CDR2 YNFKEQ. This CDR3 is CASSPGLAGGPREQYF. CDR3 sequence (DNA): TGTGCCAGCAGCCCGGGACTAGCGGGAGGGCCGCGGGAGCAGTACTTC.

The rearrangement uses TRBV29-1 and TRBJ2-1, with D hard to call. Per the germline V gene, CDR1 is SQVTM and CDR2 is ANQGSEA. V was clipped by 4 bases and J by 11 bases, with 21 bases between them. CDR3 length equals 14 residues. CDR3 sequence: CSVGVNLAEVKQFF. CDR3 nucleotide sequence: TGCAGCGTTGGGGTGAACCTCGCCGAGGTCAAGCAGTTCTTC.

The chain uses TRBV6-6 and TRBJ2-7, with 8 bases identical to TRBD2. Germline CDR1 is MNHNY and CDR2 is SVGAGI (reference sequence). The junction had 4 bases not matched to a gene; V was cut back by 6 bases and J by 0 bases. The CDR3 runs to 14 residues. CDR3 bases: TGTGCCAGCAGGCTGACTAGCGCCTCCTACGAGCAGTACTTC. As protein: CASRLTSASYEQYF.

This clone appeared a single time. This chain uses TRBV5-6 with TRBJ2-2; 8 nucleotides match TRBD2. Germline CDR1 SGHDT, CDR2 YYEEEE. V lost 4 bases, J lost 5 bases, and 16 bases stayed unmatched. The CDR3 length is 18 residues. CDR3 amino acids: CASSPGRGREVRTGELFF. The CDR3 DNA reads TGTGCCAGCAGCCCCGGGAGGGGGAGGGAGGTTAGGACCGGGGAGCTGTTTTTT.

This chain joins TRBV5-1 and TRBJ1-3; D ambiguous. The CDR3 consists of 13 residues. Germline V gene data show CDR1 as SGHRS and CDR2 as YFSETQ. Trimming removed 5 bases from V and 0 bases from J, with 6 bases in between. CDR3 protein: CASSSFSGNTIYF. The CDR3 bases are TGCGCCAGCAGTTCCTTCTCTGGAAACACCATATATTTT.

This chain links TRBV5-1 with TRBJ2-5, with TRBD2 identical over 8 bases. With V trimmed by 0 bases and J by 4 bases, 5 bases remained unmatched. Germline CDR1 SGHRS, CDR2 YFSETQ. This CDR3 is built from 15 residues. The CDR3 DNA sequence: TGCGCCAGCAGCTTGGCCCCGGGAGGGCCAGAGACCCAGTACTTC. This gives the protein CASSLAPGGPETQYF.

The V call is TRBV6-5, the J call TRBJ2-5, with D tentatively TRBD1 (6 bases). The CDR3 sequence is 16 residues long. Per germline, CDR1 MNHEY and CDR2 SVGAGI. Trimming pared 0 bases from V and 2 bases from J, leaving 13 bases between. Written as DNA, the CDR3 is TGTGCCAGCAGTTACTCGTATGGCAGGGGTCAAGAGACCCAGTACTTC. Its protein product is CASSYSYGRGQETQYF.

The CDR3 nucleotides are TGTGCCAGCAAACTAGCGGAATACAATGAGCAGTTCTTC. Translation gives CASKLAEYNEQFF. This rearrangement joins TRBV11-2 to TRBJ2-1, with 8 bases identical to TRBD2. From germline, CDR1 is SGHAT and CDR2 FQNNGV. V lost 7 bases, J lost 4 bases, and 3 bases stayed unmatched. This CDR3 comprises 13 residues.

V is TRBV21-1 and J is TRBJ2-7; the table names TRBD1, a call not compared with the DNA. TRBV21-1 is a documented pseudogene. This CDR3 spans 14 amino acids. CDR3 sequence reads: CASTNRDRSYEQYF. CDR3 DNA sequence: TGTGCCAGCACAAACCGGGACAGATCCTACGAGCAGTACTTC.

The rearrangement joins TRBV10-1 to TRBJ2-1, with TRBD2 matching over 11 bases. Germline trimming cut 4 bases from V and 7 bases from J; bases unmatched to any gene: 6. The CDR3 runs to 15 residues. Germline V CDR1 and CDR2: WNHNN, SYGVQD (reference sequence). CDR3 nucleotides: TGCGCCAGCAGTGTTGGGTCTAGCGGGAGGAATGAGCAGTTCTTC. It yields the protein CASSVGSSGRNEQFF.

The chain links TRBV5-1 to TRBJ2-2; 8 bases align to TRBD2. CDR1 and CDR2 (germline): SGHRS, YFSETQ. V lost 7 bases to trimming and J lost 0 bases; unmatched junction nucleotides: 5. The CDR3 length is 15 residues. The CDR3 loop reads CASHGSGTNTGELFF. The CDR3 DNA reads TGCGCCAGCCACGGTAGCGGGACGAACACCGGGGAGCTGTTTTTT.

This clone has more than one count but fewer than ten. This rearrangement joins TRBV6-5 to TRBJ1-2; 7 bases are a match to TRBD1. The V gene end was trimmed by 6 bases and the J gene end by 7 bases; junction bases not matched to a gene: 11. Germline loops: CDR1 MNHEY, CDR2 SVGAGI. The CDR3 has 14 residues. CDR3 sequence reads: CASSPPGTVFGYTF. The CDR3, as DNA: TGTGCCAGCAGCCCCCCCGGGACAGTGTTTGGCTACACCTTC.

This clone was seen more than once but under ten times. This chain joins TRBV27 and TRBJ1-4; D is perhaps TRBD1 (5 bases). Deletions cut 5 bases from V and 6 bases from J, with 7 bases between. This CDR3 is built from 12 residues. In germline, CDR1 is MNHEY, CDR2 SMNVEV (reference sequence). CDR3 DNA: TGTGCCAGCAGTACAGGAGATGAAAAACTGTTTTTT. Protein: CASSTGDEKLFF.

The gene calls are TRBV29-1 and TRBJ2-7, with D possibly matching TRBD2 (6 bases). CDR1 and CDR2 (germline): SQVTM, ANQGSEA. Trimming stripped 7 bases from V and 2 bases from J, with 9 bases between. This CDR3 has 11 residues. CDR3 DNA: TGCAGCGGCGGGACCCCCTACGAGCAGTACTTC. The encoded protein is CSGGTPYEQYF.

The CDR3 sequence is CASSLQGNTEAFF. CDR3 nucleotide sequence: TGTGCCAGTAGTCTACAGGGGAACACTGAAGCTTTCTTT. V usage is TRBV19 and J usage is TRBJ1-1; D may be TRBD1 (6 bases). The CDR3 has 13 amino acids. Trimming cost V 5 bases and J 1 base, with 8 bases left between them. From germline, CDR1 is LNHDA and CDR2 SQIVND (reference sequence).

With regard to this clone: At one end the junction does not follow the germline gene, possibly because of a read error. The chain recombines TRBV30 with TRBJ1-2; no definite D call. Germline CDR1 and CDR2: GTSNPN and SVGIG (reference sequence). The CDR3 totals 11 residues. CDR3 in amino acids: CACSDRYGYTF. CDR3 DNA sequence: TGTGCCTGCAGTGACCGGTATGGCTACACCTTC.

This chain connects TRBV5-1 to TRBJ2-1; D call uncertain. The CDR3 extends over 16 amino acids. Germline-derived CDR1 and CDR2 are SGHRS and YFSETQ. The V gene lost 0 bases and the J gene lost 2 bases, with 12 bases spanning the gap. CDR3 in DNA: TGCGCCAGCAGCTTGGGTATCACGAGCCCCTACAATGAGCAGTTCTTC. Translation: CASSLGITSPYNEQFF.

The CDR3 nucleotides are TGTGCCAGCAGTATTCCACAGGGGCGCGAGCAGTACTTC. It specifies CASSIPQGREQYF. The rearrangement links TRBV27 to TRBJ2-7; 7 bases match TRBD1. Germline-derived CDR1 and CDR2 are MNHEY and SMNVEV (reference sequence). The CDR3 extends over 13 amino acids. V dropped 5 bases and J dropped 6; count of bases not matched to a gene: 7.